What follows describes a single T cell receptor beta chain. In the authors' workflow: Reference gene primers were amplified, and this amplification served to estimate nucleated cell counts. Using immunoSEQ multiplex PCR, the repertoire was profiled, and TCRdb retains in-frame clones only, with some absent. V and J calls and clone size are as listed in that table; D and trimming were resolved from the DNA. The repertoire holds roughly 32,000 clones, around 87% seen once, with more than 12% in the top ten. This CDR3 is 17 amino acids long. Trimming took 5 bases from V and 3 from J; bases not matched to a gene: 11. Per germline, CDR1 KGHSH and CDR2 LQKENI. This specimen belongs to a study of blood T cell repertoires in COVID-19. On the study more broadly: Samples taken during acute and convalescent COVID-19 were collected in the United States, Italy and Spain.

Sequenced: peripheral blood. This TCR came from a man between 60 and 70 years old with active COVID-19. V and J are TRBV18 and TRBJ2-2; TRBD2 agrees at 8 bases. The CDR3 nucleotides read TGTGCCAGCTCAACTCGGGTTAGCGGGGCCGACACCGGGGAGCTGTTTTTT. Its translation is CASSTRVSGADTGELFF.